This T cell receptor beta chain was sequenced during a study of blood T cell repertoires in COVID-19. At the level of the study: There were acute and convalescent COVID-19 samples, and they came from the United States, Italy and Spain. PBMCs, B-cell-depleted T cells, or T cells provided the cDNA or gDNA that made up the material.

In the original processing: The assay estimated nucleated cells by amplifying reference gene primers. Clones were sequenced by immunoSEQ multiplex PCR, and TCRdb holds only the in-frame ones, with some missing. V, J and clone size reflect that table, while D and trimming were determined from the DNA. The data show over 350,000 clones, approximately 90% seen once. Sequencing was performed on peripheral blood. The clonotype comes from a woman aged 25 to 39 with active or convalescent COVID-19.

In DNA form, the CDR3 reads TGTGCCAGCAGCCGGGAGGAAGGAGCGGGAGGGCCTATTGATGAGCAGTTCTTC. The encoded protein is CASSREEGAGGPIDEQFF. The chain couples TRBV5-4 to TRBJ2-1, with 10 bases lining up with TRBD2. The trim removed 4 bases at V and 8 bases at J, leaving 18 bases unmatched. The CDR3 totals 18 residues. The germline V gene has CDR1 SGHNT and CDR2 YYREEE (reference sequence).